Listed here are 15 T cell receptor beta chains from one sample, sequenced in a study of T cells in Graves' hyperthyroidism and ophthalmopathy. It was RNA transcripts that yielded the amplified TCR beta CDR3 regions. TCR CDR3 underwent first-round RT-PCR with the HTBI primer set. One entry per CDR3 protein results from TCRdb running MiXCR on the multiplex PCR reads. The data contain hundreds of thousands of distinct CDR3 sequences, approximately 15% of them singletons. Material: blood. The receptors were sampled from a woman aged 18-29 years with Graves' hyperthyroidism that later progressed to Graves' ophthalmopathy.

This clonotype was seen at least ten times. V gene TRBV28 combines with J gene TRBJ2-3; TRBD2 aligns across 9 bases. Per the germline V gene, CDR1 is MDHEN and CDR2 is SYDVKM. With V trimmed by 7 bases and J by 4 bases, 12 bases remained unmatched. CDR3 length equals 16 residues. The CDR3 spells CASIPSRAGGADTQYF. The CDR3 region has the DNA TGTGCCAGCATACCCAGTCGAGCGGGAGGCGCAGATACGCAGTATTTT. Using reference TRBV28 and TRBJ2-3 for the parts outside the CDR3, the full variable domain is DVKVTQSSRYLVKRTGEKVFLECVQDMDHENMFWYRQDPGLGLRLIYFSYDVKMKEKGDIPEGYSVSREKKERFSLILESASTNQTSMYLCASIPSRAGGADTQYFGPGTRLTVL.

Concerning this clonotype itself: This clone may be a read error of a much larger clone one base away. The rearrangement joins TRBV12-3 or TRBV12-4 to TRBJ1-5, with no clear D. The CDR3 length is 14 residues. Between the trimmed V and J ends, which lost 3 bases and 3 bases, there was a span of 9 bases. The CDR3 DNA follows: TGTGCCAGCAGTTTCGGACTCAACAATCAGCCCCAGCATTTT. Translation gives CASSFGLNNQPQHF.

The chain combines TRBV6-1 with TRBJ2-3; D gene uncertain. Germline CDR1 reads MNHNS; CDR2 reads SASEGT. V dropped 6 bases and J dropped 2 bases, with 12 bases sitting between them. The CDR3 length is 14 residues. CDR3 sequence reads: CASRTSRTTDTQYF. CDR3 coding DNA: TGTGCCAGCAGAACCTCGAGGACCACAGATACGCAGTATTTT.

This clonotype came up a few times. A much larger clone sits a single nucleotide away, making a read error possible. The chain combines TRBV2 with TRBJ1-1; D gene unclear. CDR1 is SNHLY, CDR2 FYNNEI, per germline. The ends were cut back, 4 bases at V and 4 bases at J, with 13 bases in the middle. This CDR3 contains 14 residues. The chain's CDR3 is CASSVSGVITEAFF. The CDR3 region has the DNA TGTGCCAGCAGTGTATCAGGTGTGATCACTGAAGCTTTCTTT.

The J gene is TRBJ2-1, the V gene TRBV9; TRBD2 matches at 8 bases. The germline V gene encodes CDR1 SGDLS and CDR2 YYNGEE. There are 16 residues in the CDR3. The junction had 6 bases not matched to a gene; V was cut back by 0 bases and J by 4 bases. CDR3 amino acids: CASSVGGSGAYNEQFF. The DNA of the CDR3 is TGTGCCAGCAGCGTAGGTGGTAGCGGGGCTTACAATGAGCAGTTCTTC.

This clonotype showed up many times. V and J are TRBV20-1 and TRBJ2-1; D perhaps matches TRBD1 (7 bases). There are 16 residues in the CDR3. Per germline, CDR1 DFQATT and CDR2 SNEGSKA (reference sequence). V was shortened by 0 bases and J by 3 bases, with 15 bases between the two germline ends. The CDR3: CSARDSSGGIYNEQFF. The DNA of the CDR3 is TGCAGTGCTAGAGATTCGTCAGGGGGGATCTACAATGAGCAGTTCTTC.

On this clonotype itself: This may be a read error: a much more frequent sequence differs by one nucleotide. The chain employs TRBV6-1 and TRBJ2-1; 11 bases match TRBD2. This CDR3 contains 15 residues. CDR1 and CDR2 (germline): MNHNS, SASEGT. In nucleotides, the CDR3 is TGTGCCAGCAGACCCGGGACTAGCGGTTACAATGAGCAGCTCTTC. Protein product: CASRPGTSGYNEQLF.

This clonotype was seen repeatedly, ten times or more. This chain uses TRBV30 with TRBJ2-7, with D tentatively TRBD1 or TRBD2 (5 bases each). The germline gives CDR1 GTSNPN, CDR2 SVGIG (reference sequence). Trimming pared 0 bases from V and 4 bases from J, leaving 16 bases between. There are 15 residues in the CDR3. This CDR3 reads CAWSVSGGVVYEQYF. In nucleotides, the CDR3 is TGTGCCTGGAGTGTGTCTGGGGGTGTTGTATACGAGCAGTACTTC. Supplemented by reference TRBV30 and TRBJ2-7, the full variable domain reads SQTIHQWPATLVQPVGSPLSLECTVEGTSNPNLYWYRQAAGRGLQLLFYSVGIGQISSEVPQNLSASRPQDRQFILSSKKLLLSDSGFYLCAWSVSGGVVYEQYFGPGTRLTVT.

This clonotype was detected ten times or more. The V gene is TRBV28, the J gene TRBJ2-1; tentatively, D is TRBD2 (6 bases). The CDR3 is 15 residues long. Germline V lookup: CDR1 MDHEN, CDR2 SYDVKM. Trimming stripped 5 bases from V and 6 bases from J, with 17 bases between. The CDR3 reads CASSPRGGRVNEQFF. The CDR3 bases are TGTGCCAGCAGTCCCCGGGGAGGAAGGGTCAATGAGCAGTTCTTC.

This clonotype has ten or more counts. The rearrangement uses TRBV11-2 and TRBJ2-7, with 8 bases that match TRBD2. J lost 4 bases, V lost 6 bases, and 29 bases had no gene match. Germline CDR1 and CDR2: SGHAT and FQNNGV. The CDR3 is made up of 21 amino acids. The CDR3 reads CASSRSGQSGLDPARGYEQYF. The CDR3 DNA sequence: TGTGCCAGCAGTCGGTCGGGTCAATCGGGACTAGATCCCGCCAGGGGATACGAGCAGTACTTC.

In its sample, this clonotype was seen many times. This chain links TRBV27 with TRBJ2-1; no clear D. Looked up from germline, CDR1 is MNHEY and CDR2 is SMNVEV (reference sequence). This CDR3 region has 19 residues. Trimming left V 2 bases short and J 6 bases short, with 26 bases between. CDR3 amino acids: CASSLGPSRGRAFPNEQFF. The CDR3 DNA reads TGTGCCAGCAGTTTAGGACCTTCGAGAGGACGGGCGTTTCCCAATGAGCAGTTCTTC.

This clonotype was recorded at least ten times. The chain carries TRBV28 and TRBJ2-7, with 11 bases fitting TRBD2. Trimming at V came to 6 bases and at J to 12 bases, leaving 7 bases not matched to a gene. The germline V gene has CDR1 MDHEN and CDR2 SYDVKM. The CDR3 runs to 12 residues. The CDR3, as DNA: TGTGCCAGCAGCCTAGGGACTAGCGGTCGGTACTTC. Protein: CASSLGTSGRYF.

This clonotype was seen a few times. V gene TRBV4-2 combines with J gene TRBJ1-4; D is perhaps TRBD1 (6 bases). Germline CDR1 and CDR2: LGHNA and YNFKEQ. This CDR3 is built from 16 residues. V was clipped by 3 bases and J by 7 bases, with 18 bases between them. This CDR3 is CASSQFATGGSEKLFF. In DNA, the CDR3 is TGTGCCAGCAGCCAGTTCGCGACAGGAGGTTCTGAAAAACTGTTTTTT.

V is TRBV4-3 and J is TRBJ2-2; D tentatively reads TRBD1 or TRBD2 (6 bases each). The CDR3 spans 16 residues. V dropped 1 base and J dropped 6 bases, with 15 bases sitting between them. Per germline, CDR1 LGHNA and CDR2 YSLEER. The CDR3 spells CASSQAPPGAAGELFF. CDR3 bases: TGCGCCAGCAGCCAAGCTCCTCCGGGGGCGGCCGGGGAGCTGTTTTTT.

At least ten counts were recorded for this clonotype. This rearrangement joins TRBV2 to TRBJ1-6; D not certain. This CDR3 has 16 residues. V dropped 1 base and J dropped 0 bases, with 7 bases sitting between them. Germline CDR1 is SNHLY and CDR2 is FYNNEI. The chain's CDR3 is CASSEEESSYNSPLHF. The CDR3 nucleotides read TGTGCCAGCAGTGAAGAAGAGAGCTCCTATAATTCACCCCTCCACTTT. Supplemented by reference TRBV2 and TRBJ1-6, the full variable domain reads EPEVTQTPSHQVTQMGQEVILRCVPISNHLYFYWYRQILGQKVEFLVSFYNNEISEKSEIFDDQFSVERPDGSNFTLKIRSTKLEDSAMYFCASSEEESSYNSPLHFGNGTRLTVT.